The 32 T cell receptor beta chains below were found in one sample sequenced in a study of cytomegalovirus exposure and HLA in healthy donors. Both 60 Vbeta primers and 13 Jbeta primers went into the PCR. Using immunoSEQ multiplex PCR, the repertoire was profiled, and TCRdb retains in-frame clones only, with some absent. The table includes under 150,000 clones, around 80% detected once. Source material: PBMCs. These receptors were taken from a woman between 40 and 55 years old in good health and CMV-seronegative.

J is TRBJ1-1 and V is TRBV29-1; D perhaps matches TRBD1 (5 bases). V lost 8 bases and J 1 base, leaving 17 bases between the germline ends. Germline V CDR1 and CDR2: SQVTM, ANQGSEA. The CDR3 consists of 14 residues. This chain's CDR3 is CSLRQLLTNTEAFF. In nucleotides, the CDR3 is TGCAGCCTTAGACAGTTGCTCACGAACACTGAAGCTTTCTTT.

The rearrangement joins TRBV5-1 to TRBJ1-1, with 8 bases aligning to TRBD1. The ends lost 0 bases at V and 0 bases at J; junction bases unmatched: 7. The CDR3 is 17 amino acids. The germline V gene encodes CDR1 SGHRS and CDR2 YFSETQ. Here the CDR3 reads CASSLALTGAMNTEAFF. CDR3 in DNA: TGCGCCAGCAGCTTGGCTTTGACAGGGGCTATGAACACTGAAGCTTTCTTT.

The genes are TRBV23-1 and TRBJ2-7, with 8 bases fitting TRBD1. TRBV23-1 has ORF status, its function being uncertain. There are 13 residues in the CDR3. V was pared by 7 bases and J by 3 bases, with 5 bases of the junction left unmatched. CDR3 region: CASTLQGDYEQYF. In nucleotides, the CDR3 is TGCGCCAGCACCCTACAGGGGGACTACGAGCAGTACTTC.

The chain recombines TRBV29-1 with TRBJ2-7; 9 bases match TRBD1. The CDR3 consists of 13 residues. J lost 6 bases, V lost 6 bases, and 9 bases had no gene match. Per germline, CDR1 SQVTM and CDR2 ANQGSEA. The chain's CDR3 is CSVRGDRVAEQYF. For the CDR3, the DNA is TGCAGCGTGAGGGGGGACAGGGTGGCCGAGCAGTACTTC.

This chain uses TRBV5-1 with TRBJ2-3, with 7 bases lining up with TRBD1. Germline V gene data show CDR1 as SGHRS and CDR2 as YFSETQ. J was trimmed by 0 bases and V by 0 bases; bases with no gene match: 1. The CDR3 runs to 15 residues. The CDR3 coding sequence is TGCGCCAGCAGCTTGGGGGGACAGAGCACAGATACGCAGTATTTT. This translates into CASSLGGQSTDTQYF.

The genes are TRBV27 and TRBJ2-1; D gene uncertain. CDR3 length: 12 amino acids. Germline CDR1 MNHEY, CDR2 SMNVEV (reference sequence). Trimming removed 4 bases at V and 5 bases at J, with 6 bases between. CDR3 bases: TGTGCCAGCAGTTCGGTAAACAATGAGCAGTTCTTC. It specifies CASSSVNNEQFF.

This clone came up a few times. The V gene is TRBV4-2, the J gene TRBJ2-7; 7 bases are a match to TRBD2. V was clipped by 0 bases and J by 3 bases; unmatched bases: 2. Germline V lookup: CDR1 LGHNA, CDR2 YNFKEQ. This CDR3 region has 14 residues. The CDR3 region is CASSQEWTSYEQYF. CDR3 sequence (DNA): TGTGCCAGCAGCCAAGAGTGGACTAGCTACGAGCAGTACTTC.

The CDR3 DNA reads as TGCGCCAGCAGCTTGGCCACTAGCGGGAGGGCGGATGAGCAGTTCTTC. Amino acids: CASSLATSGRADEQFF. The chain employs TRBV5-1 and TRBJ2-1; TRBD2 agrees at 13 bases. V was clipped by 0 bases and J by 8 bases; unmatched bases: 5. Looked up from germline, CDR1 is SGHRS and CDR2 is YFSETQ. The CDR3 spans 16 residues. Drawing the rest from reference TRBV5-1 and TRBJ2-1, the complete variable domain is KAGVTQTPRYLIKTRGQQVTLSCSPISGHRSVSWYQQTPGQGLQFLFEYFSETQRNKGNFPGRFSGRQFSNSRSEMNVSTLELGDSALYLCASSLATSGRADEQFFGPGTRLTVL.

The J gene is TRBJ2-7, the V gene TRBV5-4, with D unresolved. V was pared by 2 bases and J by 3 bases, with 18 bases between. This CDR3 spans 16 amino acids. Germline CDR1 SGHNT, CDR2 YYREEE (reference sequence). The CDR3 sequence is CASSFGQQILFYEQYF. The CDR3 DNA follows: TGTGCCAGCAGCTTTGGGCAGCAAATCCTTTTCTACGAGCAGTACTTC.

The chain links TRBV4-2 to TRBJ2-2; D not resolved. The CDR3 consists of 15 residues. The germline CDR1 and CDR2 sequences are LGHNA and YNFKEQ. The ends were cut back, 0 bases at V and 1 base at J, with 6 bases in the middle. The CDR3 bases are TGTGCCAGCAGCCAAGACGTTCGGAACACCGGGGAGCTGTTTTTT. Translated, it gives CASSQDVRNTGELFF.

V usage is TRBV6-5 and J usage is TRBJ1-1; the D gene is possibly TRBD1 (6 bases). Per germline, CDR1 MNHEY and CDR2 SVGAGI. V dropped 7 bases and J dropped 4 bases, with 16 bases sitting between them. The CDR3 is 14 amino acids. The CDR3 nucleotides are TGTGCCAGCAAAACAGGGATCGAACCCACTGAAGCTTTCTTT. It encodes CASKTGIEPTEAFF.

The V and J genes are TRBV10-1 and TRBJ2-5, with 7 bases matching TRBD2. The DNA matches TRBJ2-7 better at its end, which makes the J call doubtful. In germline, CDR1 is WNHNN, CDR2 SYGVQD (reference sequence). The CDR3 consists of 16 residues. CDR3 DNA: TGCGCCAGCAGTGCCCTAGCGGCCACGTCCACCTACGAGCAGTACTTC. Amino acids: CASSALAATSTYEQYF.

The chain uses TRBV19 and TRBJ2-5; 11 bases match TRBD1. V shed 5 bases, J shed 5 bases, and the junction held 10 bases outside the gene matches. The CDR3 is made up of 16 amino acids. Germline lookup yields CDR1 LNHDA and CDR2 SQIVND (reference sequence). The CDR3 sequence: CASSSRTGGWVETQYF. Here the CDR3 DNA reads TGTGCCAGTAGTTCCAGGACAGGGGGCTGGGTGGAGACCCAGTACTTC. The variable domain in full, with the rest retrieved from reference TRBV19 and TRBJ2-5, is DGGITQSPKYLFRKEGQNVTLSCEQNLNHDAMYWYRQDPGQGLRLIYYSQIVNDFQKGDIAEGYSVSREKKESFPLTVTSAQKNPTAFYLCASSSRTGGWVETQYFGPGTRLLVL.

J is TRBJ1-1 and V is TRBV30; weak D call: TRBD1 (6 bases). The CDR3 is made up of 13 amino acids. The germline V gene encodes CDR1 GTSNPN and CDR2 SVGIG (reference sequence). Trimming pared 2 bases from V and 1 base from J, leaving 8 bases between. The CDR3 sequence is CAWSRQENTEAFF. In DNA form, the CDR3 reads TGTGCCTGGAGTAGACAGGAGAACACTGAAGCTTTCTTT.

This clone was seen more than once but under ten times. J is TRBJ2-2 and V is TRBV6-6, with D tentatively TRBD2 (5 bases). The germline V gene encodes CDR1 MNHNY and CDR2 SVGAGI (reference sequence). V was cut by 11 bases and J by 7 bases, with 8 bases left in between. The CDR3 loop spans 10 amino acids. CDR3 sequence reads: CASRDGELFF. As DNA, the CDR3 is TGTGCCTCCCGGGACGGGGAGCTGTTTTTT.

This clone has only a few counts. The chain carries TRBV18 and TRBJ2-2; TRBD1 aligns across 9 bases. The V gene end was trimmed by 4 bases and the J gene end by 3 bases; junction bases not matched to a gene: 6. CDR1 KGHSH and CDR2 LQKENI come from the germline V gene. This CDR3 comprises 16 residues. The CDR3 DNA reads as TGTGCCAGCTCACGCGGACAGGGGTCGGACACCGGGGAGCTGTTTTTT. This encodes CASSRGQGSDTGELFF.

The CDR3 nucleotides read TGTGCCAGCAGCAAGGAGGGACAGGGGGCATCCGGGGAGCTGTTTTTT. Translation: CASSKEGQGASGELFF. The chain combines TRBV7-9 with TRBJ2-2; 12 nucleotides align to TRBD1. This CDR3 is built from 16 residues. Germline V gene data show CDR1 as SEHNR and CDR2 as FQNEAQ (reference sequence). V was pared by 5 bases and J by 6 bases, with 7 bases of the junction left unmatched.

The V gene is TRBV10-3, the J gene TRBJ1-1; D is perhaps TRBD1 (6 bases). The V gene lost 0 bases and the J gene lost 5 bases, with 7 bases spanning the gap. CDR1 is ENHRY and CDR2 is SYGVKD in the germline V gene. The CDR3 consists of 13 residues. Here the CDR3 reads CAISESRGTEAFF. The CDR3 region has the DNA TGTGCCATCAGTGAGTCCAGGGGAACTGAAGCTTTCTTT.

The chain couples TRBV5-1 to TRBJ1-2, with D tentatively TRBD1 (5 bases). The ends were cut back, 5 bases at V and 1 base at J, with 12 bases in the middle. This CDR3 has 14 residues. Looked up from germline, CDR1 is SGHRS and CDR2 is YFSETQ. Written as DNA, the CDR3 is TGCGCCAGCAGTGGGACTCAACTTAACTATGGCTACACCTTC. Translation: CASSGTQLNYGYTF.

V and J are TRBV28 and TRBJ1-3; D is unclear. CDR1 and CDR2 from the germline V gene are MDHEN and SYDVKM. The CDR3 sequence is 12 residues long. V lost 5 bases and J lost 5, with 7 bases in between. CDR3 nucleotide sequence: TGTGCCAGCAGTGGTAGTAGAAACACCATATATTTT. It encodes CASSGSRNTIYF.

DNA for the CDR3: TGTGCCAGCAGCTTGGATGGACTAGCGTCTGGGCTCAATGAGCAGTTCTTC. This gives the protein CASSLDGLASGLNEQFF. The V and J genes are TRBV5-8 and TRBJ2-1; 9 bases match TRBD2. This CDR3 has 17 amino acids. Trimming at V came to 0 bases and at J to 6 bases, leaving 10 bases not matched to a gene. Germline CDR1 and CDR2: SGHTS and YDEGEE. The variable domain in full, with the rest retrieved from reference TRBV5-8 and TRBJ2-1, is EAGVTQSPTHLIKTRGQQATLRCSPISGHTSVYWYQQALGLGLQFLLWYDEGEERNRGNFPPRFSGRQFPNYSSELNVNALELEDSALYLCASSLDGLASGLNEQFFGPGTRLTVL.

This chain links TRBV6-5 with TRBJ2-5; 7 bases fit TRBD1. CDR1 MNHEY and CDR2 SVGAGI come from the germline V gene. The CDR3 has 14 amino acids. J was trimmed by 5 bases and V by 5 bases; bases with no gene match: 8. The CDR3, as DNA: TGTGCCAGCAGTCTACTAAGGGGGCGGGAGACCCAGTACTTC. Protein product: CASSLLRGRETQYF.

The chain combines TRBV19 with TRBJ1-5; D is undetermined. This CDR3 spans 17 amino acids. Between the trimmed V and J ends, which lost 3 bases and 10 bases, there was a span of 25 bases. The germline V gene has CDR1 LNHDA and CDR2 SQIVND (reference sequence). The CDR3, as DNA: TGTGCCAGTAGTATGCTAGAATCGACGGTCCGCAGTTTTCCCCAGCATTTT. This sequence encodes CASSMLESTVRSFPQHF.

In its sample, this clone was seen a few times. V gene TRBV27 combines with J gene TRBJ2-7; maybe TRBD2 (6 bases). V was clipped by 3 bases and J by 0 bases, with 9 bases between them. CDR1 is MNHEY and CDR2 is SMNVEV in the germline V gene (reference sequence). This CDR3 region has 14 residues. The CDR3 DNA reads as TGTGCCAGCAGTTTTAGCGGAAGCTCCTACGAGCAGTACTTC. It translates to CASSFSGSSYEQYF.

V gene TRBV11-2 combines with J gene TRBJ2-7; 13 positions match TRBD2. The germline V gene encodes CDR1 SGHAT and CDR2 FQNNGV. The CDR3 runs 15 residues. Losses at the gene ends were 6 bases for V and 0 bases for J; bases not matched to a gene: 2. DNA of the CDR3: TGTGCCAGCAGGGGACTAGCGGGGAGCTCCTACGAGCAGTACTTC. It yields the protein CASRGLAGSSYEQYF.

The gene calls are TRBV27 and TRBJ1-2; D might be TRBD1 (5 bases). CDR3 length: 16 amino acids. Trimming stripped 4 bases from V and 8 bases from J, with 23 bases between. Germline assignment: CDR1 MNHEY and CDR2 SMNVEV (reference sequence). DNA of the CDR3: TGTGCCAGCAGTTCCGGAGGGCCGGGGGAGTTATGGGGCTACACCTTC. It specifies CASSSGGPGELWGYTF.

The chain recombines TRBV19 with TRBJ1-2; 7 bases align to TRBD1. CDR1 and CDR2 from the germline V gene are LNHDA and SQIVND (reference sequence). The CDR3 consists of 15 residues. The J segment lost 4 bases and the V segment lost 1 base, leaving 6 bases of the junction unmatched. As DNA, the CDR3 is TGTGCCAGTAGTATAGCCCGACAGGGTACCTATGGCTACACCTTC. This gives the protein CASSIARQGTYGYTF.

J is TRBJ1-5 and V is TRBV27; TRBD1 might be the D (6 bases). V was cut by 2 bases and J by 7 bases, with 18 bases left in between. The CDR3 has 16 residues. Germline V gives CDR1 MNHEY, CDR2 SMNVEV (reference sequence). The DNA for the CDR3 is TGTGCCAGCAGTTTACGGGGCATCACCCAGGGGCAGCCCCAGCATTTT. Protein: CASSLRGITQGQPQHF.

The rearrangement links TRBV28 to TRBJ2-3; 7 bases fit TRBD2. V lost 3 bases to trimming and J lost 4 bases; unmatched junction nucleotides: 13. Germline values: CDR1 MDHEN, CDR2 SYDVKM. CDR3 length equals 17 residues. CDR3 bases: TGTGCCAGCAGTTTCAGTCTTGTGCGCGGGAGCCCAGATACGCAGTATTTT. Residues: CASSFSLVRGSPDTQYF.

The rearrangement links TRBV28 to TRBJ2-1; the match to TRBD1 covers 10 bases. V lost 4 bases and J lost 4; bases outside the gene matches: 10. This CDR3 comprises 17 residues. Germline V gene sequence: CDR1 MDHEN, CDR2 SYDVKM. In nucleotides, the CDR3 is TGTGCCAGCAGTTCGGTTCCCGGACAGGGGGGTTACAATGAGCAGTTCTTC. It encodes CASSSVPGQGGYNEQFF.

V and J are TRBV7-6 and TRBJ2-7; 10 bases map to TRBD1. Trimming removed 3 bases from V and 2 bases from J; junction bases left unmatched: 4. Germline loops: CDR1 SGHVS, CDR2 FNYEAQ. The CDR3 is 15 amino acids. CDR3: CASSLEGTGAYEQYF. Written as DNA, the CDR3 is TGTGCCAGCAGCTTGGAGGGGACAGGGGCCTACGAGCAGTACTTC.

This sequence joins TRBV7-3 and TRBJ2-2; TRBD2 matches 10 bases. The CDR3 is 16 amino acids. Germline V lookup: CDR1 SGHTA, CDR2 FQGTGA. With 6 bases clipped from V and 0 bases from J, the junction kept 4 bases outside the gene matches. The CDR3 here is CASRDGTSANTGELFF. CDR3 in DNA: TGTGCCAGCAGGGACGGGACTAGCGCGAACACCGGGGAGCTGTTTTTT.